The entry that follows covers one TCR beta chain sequence. No antigen is known for it. The junction and the germline gene differ at one end; a read error may be behind it. To prepare the library, RACE was applied. This sample was sequenced with a NextSeq 500. During library preparation, unique molecular identifiers were attached to individual cDNA molecules so that TCRs could be counted in a quantitative, reproducible way. Both TCR alpha and TCR beta chains were sequenced from each blood RNA sample. Processing in the source paper ran as follows. A median of about 89,000 TCRs per sample was observed, with a range of about 23,224 to 750,000. The Decombinator software suite was used to annotate V, J and CDR3 in the TCR reads. Every sample was subsampled to the same number of TCRs (28,000) for the PS versus PT1 abundance plots. TCRs were defined as expanded if absent before sensitization and observed at least eight times at the 2-week time point. Through fastp at Q25 and MiXCR, TCRdb rebuilt clones from the public reads, retaining in-frame beta chains. Rows are combined by CDR3 protein, so each entry shows the most common genes and DNA. The V and J calls reflect TCRdb's pipeline rather than the authors' work. The sample contains just over 350,000 distinct CDR3 sequences, roughly 6% of them found a single time. The ten largest clones add up to about 5% of the sample.

The label giving this sample's time point can be read as: patch test 2, 6 weeks after DPC sensitization. The treatment or condition label of this sample denotes: therapeutic diphenylcyclopropenone sensitization with weekly scalp DPC. At each patch-test visit, blood was drawn before the patch test was applied. Eligible patients were aged 18 to 70, diagnosed with alopecia, deemed suitable for DPC therapy, and excluded if pregnant. Unfractionated whole blood was collected in Tempus Blood RNA tubes, and total RNA was extracted from that blood. Reading from cysteine to phenylalanine, the CDR3 counts 11 amino acids. Just the 33-base CDR3 DNA is kept, in frame starting at base 1. In the germline V gene, CDR1 corresponds to SGHTA and CDR2 to FQGNSA. These data belong to a study of human T cells and chemical hapten exposure (dated by TCRdb to about 2021). Describing the broader study: For sensitization, 2% DPC in acetone was applied to an approximately 2 cm by approximately 2 cm area of upper inner arm skin. The mostly female patient cohort included alopecia areata with under or over 50% scalp involvement, alopecia totalis and alopecia universalis. Blood was sampled from patients pre-sensitization (week 0) and at 2, 6 and about 24 weeks after DPC sensitization. In alopecia patients, the study followed how the peripheral blood TCR repertoire changed in vivo over primary and secondary sensitization to diphenylcyclopropenone (DPC), a hapten. For TCR sequencing, blood came from 25 to 35 alopecia patients at anywhere from one to four time points (pre-sensitization, 2, 6 and 24 weeks). Throughout the approximately 23-week study period, patients were also given weekly therapeutic DPC doses on the scalp. Libraries were pooled for sequencing, and variation in per-sample TCR yields was attributed mainly to small differences in library volumes within the pool. Patch tests used Finn chambers with 0.01% DPC on the upper back, scored after 6 days by International Contact Dermatitis Research Group standards.

What the research found in general, with its limitations: Compared with pre-sensitization or healthy control sets, expanded TCRs formed significantly more large CDR3 similarity clusters, which is consistent with antigen-driven responses. No change with DPC sensitization was found in the number of TCRs above 1 in 1000 frequency, and no evidence of global repertoire structure alterations was found. A positive correlation was found between the number of PT1 expanded TCRs and patch test score, with significance reached at thresholds 8, 16 and 32 but not 4. Repeated subsampling changed both the strength of the expansion versus patch-test correlation and the threshold at which the correlation became significant. Alopecia, a presumed autoimmune disease, was present in all patients, so the immune response of the patients might differ from that of healthy individuals.

The receptor's source is a woman under 30 with alopecia areata. Some clones in this sample may be carry-over from other donors' samples. Recombination linked TRBV7-2 to TRBJ2-4; no confident D gene assignment can be made. The starting material was whole blood, obtained in connection with sensitization to the hapten diphenylcyclopropenone (DPC). Here is the DNA: TGTGCCAGCAGCTTTCGATACGATATGCACTTC. It is translated as CASSFRYDMHF.